The 8 T cell receptor beta chains below were found in one sample sequenced in a study of cytomegalovirus exposure and HLA in healthy donors (dated 2017 in TCRdb). Library creation used the immunoSEQ multiplex PCR assay. A mixture of 60 forward primers for TCR Vbeta segments and 13 reverse primers for TCR Jbeta segments was used in the multiplex PCR. The table was pulled from immuneACCESS by TCRdb, which kept in-frame rearrangements only. Such tables lose some clones; where checked, under half of the loss comes from unresolved V genes, and the rest has no known cause. The sample has about 130,000 clones on record, about 80% of them singletons. 1% of the sample is taken by the ten largest. Sample: PBMCs. Receptors were obtained from a man aged 35-49 years in good health and CMV-seronegative.

V and J are TRBV2 and TRBJ1-5; D is possibly TRBD1 (5 bases). The CDR3 spans 14 residues. Trimming cost V 5 bases and J 7 bases, with 15 bases left between them. CDR1 and CDR2 (germline): SNHLY, FYNNEI. CDR3 sequence (DNA): TGTGCCAGCAGTCCCCGGGAGGGACGCCAGCCCCAGCATTTT. Its translation is CASSPREGRQPQHF. The full variable domain, its missing parts supplied by reference TRBV2 and TRBJ1-5, is EPEVTQTPSHQVTQMGQEVILRCVPISNHLYFYWYRQILGQKVEFLVSFYNNEISEKSEIFDDQFSVERPDGSNFTLKIRSTKLEDSAMYFCASSPREGRQPQHFGDGTRLSIL.

This chain connects TRBV9 to TRBJ2-5; the match to TRBD2 covers 8 bases. The CDR3 spans 15 residues. Trimming removed 4 bases from V and 5 bases from J; junction bases left unmatched: 10. Germline CDR1 is SGDLS and CDR2 is YYNGEE. CDR3 residues: CASSSRSGSIETQYF. CDR3 coding DNA: TGTGCCAGCAGCTCTCGGAGCGGGAGTATCGAGACCCAGTACTTC.

The gene calls are TRBV28 and TRBJ2-5; tentative D call: TRBD2 (7 bases). CDR3 length equals 16 residues. Trimming shortened V by 6 bases and J by 3 bases, and 20 bases separated the two germline ends. Germline loops: CDR1 MDHEN, CDR2 SYDVKM. The CDR3 is CASSSQEGGQKETQYF. CDR3 DNA: TGTGCCAGCAGCTCGCAGGAGGGGGGGCAGAAAGAGACCCAGTACTTC. Combining the CDR3 with reference TRBV28 and TRBJ2-5 gives the whole variable domain DVKVTQSSRYLVKRTGEKVFLECVQDMDHENMFWYRQDPGLGLRLIYFSYDVKMKEKGDIPEGYSVSREKKERFSLILESASTNQTSMYLCASSSQEGGQKETQYFGPGTRLLVL.

V is TRBV7-2 and J is TRBJ2-4, with D possibly matching TRBD1 (8 bases). Germline lookup yields CDR1 SGHTA and CDR2 FQGNSA. The CDR3 covers 16 residues. V was cut by 0 bases and J by 8 bases, with 17 bases left in between. The CDR3 nucleotides are TGTGCCAGCAGCTTAGCCGGACAGGGAGGGGAGGACATTCAGTACTTC. It encodes CASSLAGQGGEDIQYF.

V and J are TRBV15 and TRBJ2-1; 12 positions agree with TRBD2. The V gene end was trimmed by 1 base and the J gene end by 1 base; junction bases not matched to a gene: 5. Germline V gene sequence: CDR1 LNHNV, CDR2 YYDKDF (reference sequence). The CDR3 length is 18 residues. This chain's CDR3 is CATSRGGLAGRSYNEQFF. CDR3 coding DNA: TGTGCCACCAGCAGAGGGGGACTAGCGGGTAGGTCCTACAATGAGCAGTTCTTC.

J is TRBJ2-7 and V is TRBV11-2; TRBD2 matches 10 bases. The CDR3 covers 16 residues. Germline trimming cut 3 bases from V and 4 bases from J; bases unmatched to any gene: 9. Germline CDR1 SGHAT, CDR2 FQNNGV. CDR3 loop: CASSFGASGGRYEQYF. CDR3 coding DNA: TGTGCCAGCAGCTTTGGGGCTAGCGGGGGACGGTACGAGCAGTACTTC. The whole variable domain, filled in from reference TRBV11-2 and TRBJ2-7, reads EAGVAQSPRYKIIEKRQSVAFWCNPISGHATLYWYQQILGQGPKLLIQFQNNGVVDDSQLPKDRFSAERLKGVDSTLKIQPAKLEDSAVYLCASSFGASGGRYEQYFGPGTRLTVT.

The chain carries TRBV28 and TRBJ2-7; D not certain. The CDR3 has 12 residues. Trimming took 5 bases from V and 1 from J, leaving 6 bases between them. Germline assignment: CDR1 MDHEN and CDR2 SYDVKM. In DNA, the CDR3 is TGTGCCAGCAGTCTACCATCCTACGAGCAGTACTTC. Translation: CASSLPSYEQYF. Based on the CDR3 plus reference TRBV28 and TRBJ2-7, the full variable domain is DVKVTQSSRYLVKRTGEKVFLECVQDMDHENMFWYRQDPGLGLRLIYFSYDVKMKEKGDIPEGYSVSREKKERFSLILESASTNQTSMYLCASSLPSYEQYFGPGTRLTVT.

V usage is TRBV18 and J usage is TRBJ1-4, with TRBD1 as a possible D gene (6 bases). Trimming removed 4 bases at V and 0 bases at J, with 15 bases between. The germline gives CDR1 KGHSH, CDR2 LQKENI. The CDR3 length is 17 residues. The CDR3 spells CASSQGQSLPTNEKLFF. The CDR3, as DNA: TGTGCCAGCTCACAAGGACAGTCCCTACCAACTAATGAAAAACTGTTTTTT. The variable domain in full, with the rest retrieved from reference TRBV18 and TRBJ1-4, is NAGVMQNPRHLVRRRGQEARLRCSPMKGHSHVYWYRQLPEEGLKFMVYLQKENIIDESGMPKERFSAEFPKEGPSILRIQQVVRGDSAAYFCASSQGQSLPTNEKLFFGSGTQLSVL.